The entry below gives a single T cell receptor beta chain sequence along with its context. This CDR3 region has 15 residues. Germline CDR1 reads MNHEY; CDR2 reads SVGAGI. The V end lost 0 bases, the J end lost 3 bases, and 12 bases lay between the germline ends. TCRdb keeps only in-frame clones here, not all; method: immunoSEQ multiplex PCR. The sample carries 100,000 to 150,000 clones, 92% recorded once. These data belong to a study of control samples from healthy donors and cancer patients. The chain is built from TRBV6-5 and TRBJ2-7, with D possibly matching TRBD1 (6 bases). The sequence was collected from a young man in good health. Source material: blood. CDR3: CASSYSGQYNYEQYF. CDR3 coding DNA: TGTGCCAGCAGTTACTCTGGACAGTACAACTACGAGCAGTACTTC.